The clone carrying this T cell receptor (beta chain) was observed many times. Researchers amplified the TCR beta CDR3 regions from RNA transcripts. RT-PCR in the first round (using the HTBI primer set) targeted the TCR CDR3. TCRdb fed the multiplex PCR reads into MiXCR, producing one record per CDR3 protein. In the table there are about 250,000 distinct CDR3 sequences, around 15% of which are singletons. The sample comes from a study of T cells in Graves' hyperthyroidism and ophthalmopathy. V was clipped by 2 bases and J by 2 bases; unmatched bases: 12. The CDR3 is 18 residues long. Germline CDR1 reads DFQATT; CDR2 reads SNEGSKA (reference sequence).

The receptor's source is a woman aged 45-65 years with Graves' hyperthyroidism that later progressed to Graves' ophthalmopathy. Specimen: blood. The chain is built from TRBV20-1 and TRBJ2-1; 10 nucleotides match TRBD2. This CDR3 reads CSARQLAGLARAYNEQFF. The DNA of the CDR3 is TGCAGTGCTAGACAACTAGCGGGATTAGCTAGGGCCTACAATGAGCAGTTCTTC.